The sequence of this TCR beta chain was determined in a study of T cell responses to AZD1222 COVID-19 vaccine. The study, taken as a whole, reports: At baseline, seropositivity was found in only a handful of AZD1222 recipients. Nearly half of spike-specific TCRs reportedly target variant regions that are unmutated in the B.1.351 and B.1.1.7 variants. Spike was spanned by vaccine-associated CD4 TCRs, with dominance at 160-218 and 743-854.

The method was immunoSEQ multiplex PCR; TCRdb's version includes in-frame clones alone and lacks a portion of them. The top ten hold less than 1.5% of the sample, which has roughly 190,000 clones, around 92% seen once. This clone has only a few counts. Its specificity is not known. With 6 bases removed from V and 0 bases from J, the gap between germline ends came to 20 bases. The CDR3 is 17 residues long. The germline V gene has CDR1 MNHEY and CDR2 SVGEGT. This sequence was found in an adult in good health. This specimen was peripheral blood, taken on day 0 of AZD1222 vaccination. The rearrangement uses TRBV6-2 or TRBV6-3 and TRBJ1-1, with D perhaps matching TRBD1 (5 bases). In DNA form, the CDR3 reads TGTGCCAGCAGCTTCCCTACGGGGCTGGCAATGAACACTGAAGCTTTCTTT. It specifies CASSFPTGLAMNTEAFF.